This TCR beta chain was sequenced in a study of Ad26.COV2.S vaccination and SARS-CoV-2 variants. Study outcomes and limitations: There was reportedly substantial breadth in spike-specific CD8+ and CD4+ T cell responses after vaccination. Participants given vaccine showed non-spike TCR breadth similar to that of placebo recipients. Spike-specific TCR breadth was greater after Ad26.COV2.S than placebo. Total T cell responses were possibly underestimated by TCR breadth and depth analyses.

This clone was observed once. What it binds is unknown. This CDR3 has 15 residues. Germline-derived CDR1 and CDR2 are LNHDA and SQIVND (reference sequence). Trimming removed 2 bases from V and 10 bases from J, with 20 bases in between. Produced via immunoSEQ multiplex PCR; TCRdb's table is partial and in-frame only. Of about 350,000 clones in the sample, about 91% are singletons; the top ten hold about 3.9%. The clonotype originates from a human donor who had recovered from COVID-19. This sample comprised peripheral blood, obtained after recovery from COVID-19. The chain links TRBV19 to TRBJ2-5; TRBD1 is a possible D gene (6 bases). CDR3 sequence reads: CASSIQGAKGVGQYF. Written as DNA, the CDR3 is TGTGCCAGTAGTATACAGGGCGCGAAGGGGGTGGGCCAGTACTTC.